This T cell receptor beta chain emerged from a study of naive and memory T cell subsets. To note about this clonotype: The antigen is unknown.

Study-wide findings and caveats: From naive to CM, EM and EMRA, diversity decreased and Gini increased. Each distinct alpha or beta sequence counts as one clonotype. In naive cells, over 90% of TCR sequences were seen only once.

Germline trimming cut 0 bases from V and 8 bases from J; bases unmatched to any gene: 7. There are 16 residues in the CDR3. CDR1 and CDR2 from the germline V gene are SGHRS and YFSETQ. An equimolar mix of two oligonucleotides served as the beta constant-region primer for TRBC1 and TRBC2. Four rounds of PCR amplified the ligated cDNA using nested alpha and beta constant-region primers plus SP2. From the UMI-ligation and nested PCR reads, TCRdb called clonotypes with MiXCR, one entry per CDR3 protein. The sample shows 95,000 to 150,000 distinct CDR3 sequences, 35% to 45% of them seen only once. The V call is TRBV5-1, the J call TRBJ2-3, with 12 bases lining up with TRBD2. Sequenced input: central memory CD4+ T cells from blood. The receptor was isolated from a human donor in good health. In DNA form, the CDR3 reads TGCGCCAGCAGCTTGGGACTAGCGGGAGAGCAAGGTACGCAGTATTTT. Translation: CASSLGLAGEQGTQYF.